This T cell receptor (beta chain) was documented in a study of beta chain features in type 1 diabetes. V was pared by 1 base and J by 4 bases, with 11 bases between. This CDR3 region has 15 residues. The germline CDR1 and CDR2 sequences are LNHDA and SQIVND (reference sequence). The investigators reverse transcribed all of the isolated RNA, so they sequenced expressed TCRB transcripts. Here immunoSEQ multiplex PCR was the method, and the copy in TCRdb shows in-frame clones only, minus some. The sample lists 400,000 to 450,000 clones, roughly 14% seen once, with roughly 0.04% in the top ten. Study-level points and caveats: Equally in patients and controls, PCR might preferentially amplify shorter templates. Junctions at VDJ sites from type 1 diabetes patients had fewer insertions and more deletions.

As concerns this clone: Its antigen remains unknown.

The material sequenced was naive CD4+ T cells from blood. This TCR derives from a man aged 30 to 45 in good health. This chain links TRBV19 with TRBJ1-5; D unclear. CDR3 in DNA: TGTGCCAGTAGTATAGCGGGCAGTTCAAATCAGCCCCAGCATTTT. It codes for CASSIAGSSNQPQHF.